One and the same sample provided the 20 T cell receptor beta chains below, sequenced in a study of blood T cell repertoires in COVID-19. This table comes from immunoSEQ multiplex PCR, and its TCRdb copy is limited to in-frame clones, with some not included. The sample yields 150,000 to 180,000 clones, around 84% seen once. The sample was peripheral blood. These receptor sequences come from a woman between 50 and 59 years old with acute or convalescent COVID-19.

The genes are TRBV6-4 and TRBJ2-5; TRBD1 matches 8 bases. Germline lookup yields CDR1 MRHNA and CDR2 SNTAGT. CDR3 length: 18 residues. Trimming cost V 2 bases and J 5 bases; bases outside gene matches: 16. The CDR3, as DNA: TGTGCCAGCAGTGACCCCCACATCCCAGGGGGCGTTGAGGAGACCCAGTACTTC. Translating it yields CASSDPHIPGGVEETQYF.

The CDR3 is CAIRSEALNSPLHF. The CDR3, as DNA: TGTGCCATCAGGTCCGAGGCCCTAAATTCACCCCTCCACTTT. V and J are TRBV10-3 and TRBJ1-6; D gene ambiguous. In germline, CDR1 is ENHRY, CDR2 SYGVKD. The germline V and J ends were trimmed by 6 bases and 7 bases, with 13 bases remaining between them. The length of the CDR3 is 14 residues.

The rearrangement joins TRBV30 to TRBJ1-1, with 8 nucleotides matching TRBD1. Germline CDR1 and CDR2: GTSNPN and SVGIG (reference sequence). V was clipped by 3 bases and J by 6 bases; unmatched bases: 6. The CDR3 has 13 residues. The CDR3 coding sequence is TGTGCCTGGAGCGGCGACAGGGGACCTGAAGCTTTCTTT. Translating it yields CAWSGDRGPEAFF.

The chain has TRBV6-2 or TRBV6-3 and TRBJ1-5; 8 bases line up with TRBD1. J was trimmed by 2 bases and V by 2 bases; bases with no gene match: 5. Germline-derived CDR1 and CDR2 are MNHEY and SVGEGT. The CDR3 sequence is 16 residues long. The CDR3, as DNA: TGTGCCAGCAGTTACACGGGACAGGCTGGCAATCAGCCCCAGCATTTT. This encodes CASSYTGQAGNQPQHF.

The chain combines TRBV19 with TRBJ2-7; TRBD2 is a possible D gene (6 bases). This CDR3 has 14 amino acids. V was pared by 2 bases and J by 3 bases, with 11 bases between. Germline CDR1 is LNHDA and CDR2 is SQIVND (reference sequence). In nucleotides, the CDR3 is TGTGCCAGTAGTATACGTATGACTAGCTACGAGCAGTACTTC. This encodes CASSIRMTSYEQYF.

The sample holds a few counts of this clone. The chain recombines TRBV28 with TRBJ1-1, with TRBD1 identical over 10 bases. Germline CDR1 MDHEN, CDR2 SYDVKM. This CDR3 has 14 residues. Trimming at V came to 5 bases and at J to 6 bases, leaving 6 bases not matched to a gene. CDR3 sequence: CASSPDRGLAEAFF. The CDR3 nucleotides read TGTGCCAGCAGTCCCGACAGGGGGCTGGCTGAAGCTTTCTTT.

There are a few counts of this clone. V gene TRBV19 combines with J gene TRBJ2-1; 7 bases align to TRBD1. The germline V gene encodes CDR1 LNHDA and CDR2 SQIVND (reference sequence). The CDR3 totals 15 residues. V shed 4 bases and J 3 bases; nucleotides not matched to a gene: 6. CDR3 sequence reads: CASSSSGQYYNEQFF. CDR3 coding DNA: TGTGCCAGTAGTAGCTCGGGACAGTACTACAATGAGCAGTTCTTC.

V usage is TRBV30 and J usage is TRBJ2-7; the match to TRBD2 covers 14 bases. After removal of 2 bases from V and 6 bases from J, the junction contained 3 bases not matched to a gene. Germline V gene sequence: CDR1 GTSNPN, CDR2 SVGIG (reference sequence). The CDR3 contains 14 residues. CDR3 in amino acids: CAWSFGLAGGEQYF. The CDR3 DNA follows: TGTGCCTGGAGTTTCGGACTAGCGGGAGGCGAGCAGTACTTC. Filled out from reference TRBV30 and TRBJ2-7, the complete variable domain reads SQTIHQWPATLVQPVGSPLSLECTVEGTSNPNLYWYRQAAGRGLQLLFYSVGIGQISSEVPQNLSASRPQDRQFILSSKKLLLSDSGFYLCAWSFGLAGGEQYFGPGTRLTVT.

The CDR3 coding sequence is TGTGCCAGCAGCCTCAACGGGGGAAACTCCTACGAGCAGTACTTC. Residues: CASSLNGGNSYEQYF. The rearrangement uses TRBV5-6 and TRBJ2-7, with D perhaps TRBD2 (6 bases). V lost 4 bases to trimming and J lost 0 bases, with 14 bases between them. This CDR3 is built from 15 residues. Germline V gene data show CDR1 as SGHDT and CDR2 as YYEEEE.

The chain has TRBV7-6 and TRBJ1-2; 9 nucleotides agree with TRBD1. Germline loops: CDR1 SGHVS, CDR2 FNYEAQ. CDR3 length equals 17 residues. V lost 5 bases and J lost 5; bases outside the gene matches: 15. CDR3 nucleotide sequence: TGTGCCAGCAGCCGGGACAGGGTAGTGGAGTGGCGGTATGGCTACACCTTC. It codes for CASSRDRVVEWRYGYTF. Full variable domain (remainder filled in from reference TRBV7-6 and TRBJ1-2): GAGVSQSPRYKVTKRGQDVALRCDPISGHVSLYWYRQALGQGPEFLTYFNYEAQQDKSGLPNDRFSAERPEGSISTLTIQRTEQRDSAMYRCASSRDRVVEWRYGYTFGSGTRLTVV.

This rearrangement joins TRBV9 to TRBJ2-7, with 10 positions matching TRBD1. Germline CDR1 and CDR2: SGDLS and YYNGEE. This CDR3 contains 15 residues. V lost 0 bases to trimming and J lost 4 bases; unmatched junction nucleotides: 4. CDR3 sequence (DNA): TGTGCCAGCAGCGTAGCGGGGACAGGGGATTACGAGCAGTACTTC. This gives the protein CASSVAGTGDYEQYF.

The chain has TRBV4-3 and TRBJ1-4, with a possible D match to TRBD1 (5 bases). The germline V gene has CDR1 LGHNA and CDR2 YSLEER. The CDR3 loop spans 15 amino acids. V was pared by 4 bases and J by 8 bases, with 17 bases between. CDR3 protein: CASSPRTGGGEKLFF. The CDR3, as DNA: TGCGCCAGCAGCCCAAGAACTGGGGGAGGGGAAAAACTGTTTTTT.

The chain carries TRBV7-3 and TRBJ2-2; TRBD1 might be the D (6 bases). Germline V lookup: CDR1 SGHTA, CDR2 FQGTGA. The CDR3 is 14 residues long. The V end lost 4 bases, the J end lost 6 bases, and 12 bases lay between the germline ends. CDR3 sequence (DNA): TGTGCCAGCAGCTCCCAACAGGGTCCCGGGGAGCTGTTTTTT. Residues: CASSSQQGPGELFF.

This clone was recorded a few times. This rearrangement joins TRBV6-5 to TRBJ1-2; tentatively, D is TRBD1 (6 bases). Germline V gives CDR1 MNHEY, CDR2 SVGAGI. This CDR3 spans 14 amino acids. V lost 6 bases and J 8 bases, leaving 19 bases between the germline ends. CDR3: CASRQQGRPDGYTF. Written as DNA, the CDR3 is TGTGCCAGCAGGCAACAGGGTCGGCCGGACGGCTACACCTTC.

The gene calls are TRBV19 and TRBJ2-7; D gene uncertain. The CDR3 has 13 residues. Trimming took off 10 bases at V and 0 bases at J, with 13 bases between the two ends. Germline values: CDR1 LNHDA, CDR2 SQIVND (reference sequence). CDR3 sequence reads: CATKDTASYEQYF. In DNA, the CDR3 is TGTGCCACCAAAGACACAGCCTCCTACGAGCAGTACTTC.

The rearrangement uses TRBV19 and TRBJ1-2; tentative D call: TRBD1 (6 bases). V gave up 3 bases and J gave up 2 bases, with 16 bases separating them. The CDR3 is made up of 16 amino acids. The germline V gene encodes CDR1 LNHDA and CDR2 SQIVND (reference sequence). In DNA, the CDR3 is TGTGCCAGTAGTATTAACCCCCCCCAGGGGAACTATGGCTACACCTTC. It specifies CASSINPPQGNYGYTF.

This clone was recorded once. The chain employs TRBV6-2 or TRBV6-3 and TRBJ1-1; D is possibly TRBD1 (6 bases). This CDR3 contains 14 residues. Germline V gene sequence: CDR1 MNHEY, CDR2 SVGEGT. V gave up 2 bases and J gave up 1 base, with 8 bases separating them. The CDR3 bases are TGTGCCAGCAGTTACAACAGGGAGAACACTGAAGCTTTCTTT. Its translation is CASSYNRENTEAFF.

The chain employs TRBV5-1 and TRBJ2-2; D may be TRBD1 (7 bases). The germline V gene encodes CDR1 SGHRS and CDR2 YFSETQ. The CDR3 sequence is 15 residues long. Deletions cut 4 bases from V and 5 bases from J, with 15 bases between. CDR3 sequence (DNA): TGCGCCAGCAGCCTCCCACAGGGGAGGACCGGGGAGCTGTTTTTT. Its translation is CASSLPQGRTGELFF.

This chain uses TRBV11-2 with TRBJ2-7, with a tentative D call TRBD1 (6 bases). In germline, CDR1 is SGHAT, CDR2 FQNNGV. V lost 1 base and J 1 base, leaving 14 bases between the germline ends. This CDR3 is 16 amino acids long. CDR3 sequence reads: CASSLGVTGISYEQYF. The CDR3 coding sequence is TGTGCCAGCAGCTTAGGGGTAACAGGGATTTCCTACGAGCAGTACTTC.

This chain uses TRBV27 with TRBJ2-7; TRBD1 agrees at 7 bases. The V segment lost 0 bases and the J segment 6 bases; nucleotides outside the gene matches: 8. Germline V gene lookup returns CDR1 MNHEY and CDR2 SMNVEV (reference sequence). CDR3 size: 15 residues. The CDR3 loop reads CASSLSPGGFFEQYF. CDR3 coding DNA: TGTGCCAGCAGTTTATCCCCAGGGGGATTTTTCGAGCAGTACTTC.